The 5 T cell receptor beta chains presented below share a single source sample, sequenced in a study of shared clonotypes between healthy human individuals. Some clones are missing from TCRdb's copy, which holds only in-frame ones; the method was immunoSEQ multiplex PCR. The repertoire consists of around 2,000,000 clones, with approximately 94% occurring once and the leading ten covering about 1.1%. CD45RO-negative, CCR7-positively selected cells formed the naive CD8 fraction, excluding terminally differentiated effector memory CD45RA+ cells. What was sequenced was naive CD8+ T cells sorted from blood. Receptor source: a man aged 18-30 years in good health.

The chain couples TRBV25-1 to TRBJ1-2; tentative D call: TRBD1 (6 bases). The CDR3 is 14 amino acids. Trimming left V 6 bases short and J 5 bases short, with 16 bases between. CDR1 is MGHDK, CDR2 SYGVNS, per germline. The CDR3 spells CASSPARGVYGYTF. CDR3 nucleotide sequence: TGTGCCAGCAGCCCGGCCAGGGGAGTTTATGGCTACACCTTC.

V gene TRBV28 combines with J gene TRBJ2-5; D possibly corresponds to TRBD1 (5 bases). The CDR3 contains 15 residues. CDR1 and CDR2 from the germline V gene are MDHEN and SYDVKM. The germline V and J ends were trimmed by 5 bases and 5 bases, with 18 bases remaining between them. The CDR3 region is CASSLPLQVEETQYF. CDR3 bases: TGTGCCAGCAGTCTCCCTTTACAGGTTGAGGAGACCCAGTACTTC.

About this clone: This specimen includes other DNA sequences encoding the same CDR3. The CDR3 nucleotides are TGTGCCAGCAGCCTCGACAGGGACGAGCAGTACTTC. It yields the protein CASSLDRDEQYF. The V call is TRBV7-8, the J call TRBJ2-7, with 7 bases fitting TRBD1. Germline loops: CDR1 SGHVS, CDR2 FQNEAQ. The CDR3 runs 12 residues. V gave up 5 bases and J gave up 5 bases; unmatched junction bases: 3.

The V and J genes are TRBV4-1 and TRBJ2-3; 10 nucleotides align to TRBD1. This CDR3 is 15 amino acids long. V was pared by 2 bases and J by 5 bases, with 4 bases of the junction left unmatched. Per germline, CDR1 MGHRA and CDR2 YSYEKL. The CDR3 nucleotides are TGCGCCAGCAGCCAACCCGGGACAGGGGAAGATACGCAGTATTTT. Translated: CASSQPGTGEDTQYF.

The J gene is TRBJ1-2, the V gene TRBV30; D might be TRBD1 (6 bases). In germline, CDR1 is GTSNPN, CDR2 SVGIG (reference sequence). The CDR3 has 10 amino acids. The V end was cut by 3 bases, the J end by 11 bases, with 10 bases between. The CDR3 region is CAWSAGAYTF. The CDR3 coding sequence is TGTGCCTGGAGCGCAGGGGCATACACCTTC.